This TCR beta chain comes out of a study of PD-1 blockade in classical Hodgkin lymphoma. The study's findings and limits: CD4+ TCR diversity climbed significantly by C4D1, unlike CD8+ TCR diversity. Newly diagnosed patients were reported to exhibit reduced baseline TCR diversity relative to healthy donors. Those starting nivolumab under 1 year post-ASCT were excluded.

Time point given: cycle 4 day 1 (C4D1), after 5 to 7 weeks of nivolumab. Brentuximab vedotin exposure varied, and every patient relapsed after autologous stem cell transplantation. Responses achieved at best were complete response, partial response or progressive disease. Assay: immunoSEQ multiplex PCR; the TCRdb copy retains only in-frame clones and omits some. The top ten clones hold approximately 4% of a sample with some 34,000 clones, approximately 65% of them seen once. Per the germline V gene, CDR1 is MNHEY and CDR2 is SVGAGI. There are 15 residues in the CDR3. The germline V and J ends were trimmed by 0 bases and 5 bases, with 13 bases remaining between them. This clone was recorded once. No antigen is known for it. Other DNA variants within this sample encode the same CDR3.

This TCR was recovered from a human donor with classical Hodgkin lymphoma. The specimen was peripheral blood mononuclear cells (PBMCs), collected before the fourth cycle of nivolumab. This chain joins TRBV6-5 and TRBJ1-1; a weak D match, TRBD1 (6 bases). CDR3 residues: CASSYSGAGNTEAFF. For the CDR3, the DNA is TGTGCCAGCAGTTACTCGGGGGCAGGGAATACTGAAGCTTTCTTT.